This TCR beta chain was sequenced during a study of blood T cell repertoires in COVID-19. This clone has just a few counts. Per the authors' pipeline: Scientists estimated how many nucleated cells there were by amplifying reference gene primers. Sequencing used immunoSEQ multiplex PCR; TCRdb keeps in-frame clones, though not all of them. V and J calls and clone size follow that table, whereas D and trimming were derived from the DNA. Among approximately 94,000 clones listed, about 86% were seen once. Losses at the gene ends were 5 bases for V and 0 bases for J; bases not matched to a gene: 20. The CDR3 is 20 residues long. Per the germline V gene, CDR1 is SGHNT and CDR2 is YYREEE (reference sequence).

The source of this sequence is a woman in her 70s with acute or convalescent COVID-19. The specimen was peripheral blood. The chain carries TRBV5-4 and TRBJ2-1, with 7 bases fitting TRBD2. DNA of the CDR3: TGTGCCAGCAGTTCTCAGCTGGGGGGGAAGTACTTGGGCTCCTACAATGAGCAGTTCTTC. Encoded protein: CASSSQLGGKYLGSYNEQFF.